This passage covers 8 T cell receptor beta chains from one sample sequenced in a study of cytomegalovirus exposure and HLA in healthy donors. The PCR contained 60 Vbeta and 13 Jbeta primers. TCRdb's table, derived via immunoSEQ multiplex PCR, lists solely in-frame clones and lacks some. The table has hundreds of thousands of clones, more than 60% seen once. Sequenced: PBMCs. The receptors derive from a girl aged 2 to 9 in good health and CMV-seronegative.

The chain has TRBV19 and TRBJ2-5, with 10 bases aligning to TRBD1. Judging by the DNA end, TRBJ2-7 fits better; the J call may be wrong. Germline-derived CDR1 and CDR2 are LNHDA and SQIVND (reference sequence). The CDR3 is 13 amino acids. The CDR3 spells CASSRDRGYEQYF. The CDR3, as DNA: TGTGCCAGTAGTCGGGACAGGGGCTACGAGCAGTACTTC.

In this sample, this clone turned up once. The rearrangement joins TRBV5-1 to TRBJ2-5; unclear D gene. The DNA end lines up better with TRBJ2-7; the J call may be wrong. There are 14 residues in the CDR3. Germline assignment: CDR1 SGHRS and CDR2 YFSETQ. The CDR3, as DNA: TGCGCCAGCAGCGGGTTTAACAGTCCCTACGAGCAGTACTTC. The encoded protein is CASSGFNSPYEQYF.

The chain links TRBV15 to TRBJ1-5, with 7 nucleotides matching TRBD1. Trimming took 1 base from V and 2 from J; bases not matched to a gene: 2. Germline V gene lookup returns CDR1 LNHNV and CDR2 YYDKDF (reference sequence). This CDR3 has 15 amino acids. The DNA of the CDR3 is TGTGCCACCAGCAGAGGACAGGGCCGCAATCAGCCCCAGCATTTT. It yields the protein CATSRGQGRNQPQHF.

V gene TRBV19 combines with J gene TRBJ1-1; 9 nucleotides line up with TRBD1. The V gene end was trimmed by 7 bases and the J gene end by 1 base; junction bases not matched to a gene: 7. The CDR3 covers 15 residues. Germline V gene sequence: CDR1 LNHDA, CDR2 SQIVND (reference sequence). CDR3 bases: TGTGCCAGTACAGATTTGACAGGGGGGAACACTGAAGCTTTCTTT. It is translated as CASTDLTGGNTEAFF.

The rearrangement uses TRBV29-1 and TRBJ2-5, with TRBD2 as a possible D gene (6 bases). Deletions cut 4 bases from V and 5 bases from J, with 17 bases between. The germline V gene has CDR1 SQVTM and CDR2 ANQGSEA. The CDR3 totals 14 residues. This chain's CDR3 is CSVGEIIRGETQYF. The DNA of the CDR3 is TGCAGCGTTGGAGAGATAATCCGGGGGGAGACCCAGTACTTC.

The chain joins TRBV14 to TRBJ2-3; 7 bases match TRBD1. From germline, CDR1 is SGHDN and CDR2 FVKESK. The junction had 9 bases not matched to a gene; V was cut back by 4 bases and J by 2 bases. This CDR3 is 16 amino acids long. The CDR3 coding sequence is TGTGCCAGCAGCCGTTTAACAGGGGCCCTCACAGATACGCAGTATTTT. It codes for CASSRLTGALTDTQYF. The complete variable domain, with remaining parts taken from reference TRBV14 and TRBJ2-3, reads EAGVTQFPSHSVIEKGQTVTLRCDPISGHDNLYWYRRVMGKEIKFLLHFVKESKQDESGMPNNRFLAERTGGTYSTLKVQPAELEDSGVYFCASSRLTGALTDTQYFGPGTRLTVL.

The chain couples TRBV27 to TRBJ1-1; D uncertain. V was cut by 0 bases and J by 5 bases, with 10 bases left in between. This CDR3 has 14 amino acids. The germline V gene encodes CDR1 MNHEY and CDR2 SMNVEV (reference sequence). The CDR3 coding sequence is TGTGCCAGCAGTTTATCGATGGGGAGGACTGAAGCTTTCTTT. Amino acid sequence: CASSLSMGRTEAFF.

This clone was counted between two and nine times. CDR3 region: CAISRTNQETQYF. CDR3 DNA sequence: TGTGCCATCAGTCGGACTAACCAAGAGACCCAGTACTTC. This chain connects TRBV10-3 to TRBJ2-5; the D gene is possibly TRBD2 (6 bases). V gave up 5 bases and J gave up 0 bases, with 7 bases separating them. Germline V gene lookup returns CDR1 ENHRY and CDR2 SYGVKD. This CDR3 contains 13 residues.